Sequencing of this TCR beta chain was carried out in a study of technical replicates of blood from four donors. V was shortened by 3 bases and J by 7 bases, with 13 bases between the two germline ends. Germline assignment: CDR1 LNHDA and CDR2 SQIVND (reference sequence). The CDR3 is 14 amino acids. TCRdb's table, derived via immunoSEQ multiplex PCR, lists solely in-frame clones and lacks some. The sample has some 84,000 clones; roughly nine tenths are singletons. The V call is TRBV19, the J call TRBJ1-5, with D perhaps matching TRBD1 (5 bases). The receptor was derived from a human donor in good health. The sequencing sample was made of T cells isolated from PBMCs. The CDR3 DNA is TGTGCCAGTAGTATGGTGGGGCTTTGGCAGCCCCAGCATTTT. Amino acid sequence: CASSMVGLWQPQHF.